One sample yielded the 18 T cell receptor beta chains listed below, sequenced in a study of T cells in Graves' hyperthyroidism and ophthalmopathy. Amplified TCR beta CDR3 regions came from RNA transcripts. First-round RT-PCR of the TCR CDR3 relied on the HTBI primer set. TCRdb independently ran MiXCR on the multiplex PCR reads; one entry per CDR3 protein. The top ten clones hold 7.5% to 9% of a sample with about 420,000 distinct CDR3 sequences, 15% to 18% of them seen once. The sequencing sample was made of blood. These TCRs come from a woman aged 18-29 years with Graves' hyperthyroidism.

This clonotype was detected only a few times. Possible read error: a much larger clone is one base away. This chain links TRBV30 with TRBJ1-2, with no clear D. The CDR3 runs 14 residues. The V end was cut by 0 bases, the J end by 5 bases, with 13 bases between. Germline V CDR1 and CDR2: GTSNPN, SVGIG (reference sequence). This CDR3 is CAWSVTRGRYGYTF. The CDR3 DNA reads as TGTGCCTGGAGTGTAACACGGGGTCGGTATGGCTACACCTTC.

This clonotype was seen many times. This chain links TRBV20-1 with TRBJ2-1, with 9 bases identical to TRBD1. The V and J ends lost 2 bases and 2 bases, in that order; junction bases with no gene match: 4. The CDR3 covers 15 residues. Germline CDR1 and CDR2: DFQATT and SNEGSKA (reference sequence). The CDR3 sequence is CSARIGDRAYNEQFF. CDR3 in DNA: TGCAGTGCTAGAATTGGGGACAGGGCCTACAATGAGCAGTTCTTC.

V and J are TRBV28 and TRBJ2-6; 9 nucleotides match TRBD2. V trimming: 7 bases; J trimming: 0 bases; junction bases outside the gene matches: 4. Germline V gives CDR1 MDHEN, CDR2 SYDVKM. This CDR3 region has 16 residues. The CDR3 sequence: CASTSGESSGANVLTF. The CDR3 coding sequence is TGTGCCAGCACTAGCGGGGAGAGCTCTGGGGCCAACGTCCTGACTTTC.

This clonotype has a count of ten or more. The V and J genes are TRBV13 and TRBJ2-1, with D unresolved. This CDR3 comprises 16 residues. V gave up 4 bases and J gave up 0 bases, with 13 bases separating them. Germline CDR1 PRHDT, CDR2 FYEKMQ (reference sequence). The CDR3 sequence is CASSSNEISSYNEQFF. The CDR3 coding sequence is TGTGCCAGCAGCTCCAACGAGATAAGCTCCTACAATGAGCAGTTCTTC.

This clonotype was counted ten times or more. The chain couples TRBV11-3 to TRBJ2-2, with 8 bases lining up with TRBD1. The germline gives CDR1 SGHNT, CDR2 YENEEA. J lost 5 bases, V lost 4 bases, and 9 bases had no gene match. The CDR3 is 16 amino acids. The DNA for the CDR3 is TGTGCCAGCAGCTCACAGGGGGGAGTTCGTACCGGGGAGCTGTTTTTT. Its translation is CASSSQGGVRTGELFF.

The table lists this clonotype with many counts. The J gene is TRBJ1-3, the V gene TRBV12-3 or TRBV12-4, with D perhaps TRBD1 (6 bases). The CDR3 runs to 17 residues. The V end was cut by 4 bases, the J end by 0 bases, with 16 bases between. As DNA, the CDR3 is TGTGCCAGCAGTTCCCTCCCACAGGGAAACTCTGGAAACACCATATATTTT. Translating gives CASSSLPQGNSGNTIYF.

The sample holds many counts of this clonotype. This rearrangement joins TRBV24-1 to TRBJ1-2; D is undetermined. Trimming left V 5 bases short and J 0 bases short, with 12 bases between. CDR1 and CDR2 (germline): KGHDR, SFDVKD. The CDR3 is made up of 15 amino acids. CDR3 protein: CATSGSIMANYGYTF. The CDR3, as DNA: TGTGCCACCAGTGGATCCATCATGGCTAACTATGGCTACACCTTC.

The sample holds many counts of this clonotype. The chain has TRBV9 and TRBJ2-7; 11 bases map to TRBD2. Germline CDR1 is SGDLS and CDR2 is YYNGEE. This CDR3 spans 16 amino acids. Trimming at V came to 0 bases and at J to 0 bases, leaving 2 bases not matched to a gene. The CDR3 DNA reads as TGTGCCAGCAGCGTAGGACTAGCGGGGAGCTCCTACGAGCAGTACTTC. This translates into CASSVGLAGSSYEQYF.

This sequence joins TRBV7-8 and TRBJ1-3; possibly TRBD1 for D (5 bases). The V and J ends lost 4 bases and 2 bases respectively, with 9 bases between them. Looked up from germline, CDR1 is SGHVS and CDR2 is FQNEAQ. This CDR3 comprises 14 residues. The CDR3 nucleotides read TGTGCCAGCAGCTACGACAGAGCTGGAAACACCATATATTTT. This encodes CASSYDRAGNTIYF. Using reference TRBV7-8 and TRBJ1-3 for the parts outside the CDR3, the full variable domain is GAGVSQSPRYKVAKRGQDVALRCDPISGHVSLFWYQQALGQGPEFLTYFQNEAQLDKSGLPSDRFFAERPEGSVSTLKIQRTQQEDSAVYLCASSYDRAGNTIYFGEGSWLTVV.

Turning to this clonotype: Sequence at one end of the junction differs from germline and may be a read error. This chain uses TRBV13 with TRBJ2-3; 7 nucleotides line up with TRBD1. The CDR3 is 13 residues long. The germline V gene has CDR1 PRHDT and CDR2 FYEKMQ (reference sequence). CDR3 in DNA: TGCGCCAGCAGTACAGGGGGCACAGATACGCAGTATTTT. It encodes CASSTGGTDTQYF.

This clonotype has a handful of counts. V and J are TRBV4-1 and TRBJ2-3; 10 bases match TRBD2. V dropped 1 base and J dropped 4; count of bases not matched to a gene: 8. Germline loops: CDR1 MGHRA, CDR2 YSYEKL. The CDR3 contains 17 residues. CDR3 DNA sequence: TGCGCCAGCAGCCAAGTACTAGCGGGATTAACTGCAGATACGCAGTATTTT. Translation: CASSQVLAGLTADTQYF.

This clonotype was observed many times. CDR3 sequence (DNA): TGTGCCAGCACCAGGGACGTCCGTAACATTCAGTACTTC. It is translated as CASTRDVRNIQYF. The V call is TRBV2, the J call TRBJ2-4; D may match TRBD1 or TRBD2 (5 bases each). The germline V and J ends were trimmed by 7 bases and 7 bases, with 14 bases remaining between them. The CDR3 is made up of 13 amino acids. Germline lookup yields CDR1 SNHLY and CDR2 FYNNEI.

This chain links TRBV6-2 or TRBV6-3 with TRBJ1-2; the D gene is possibly TRBD1 (5 bases). Between the trimmed V and J ends, which lost 2 bases and 10 bases, there was a span of 20 bases. Germline loops: CDR1 MNHEY, CDR2 SVGEGT. The CDR3 has 15 residues. CDR3 DNA sequence: TGTGCCAGCAGTTACGGTCAACAGGACAACTATAACTACACCTTC. Residues: CASSYGQQDNYNYTF.

This clonotype came up many times. J is TRBJ2-7 and V is TRBV6-1, with 14 bases aligning to TRBD2. There are 21 residues in the CDR3. The V gene's germline CDR1 is MNHNS and CDR2 SASEGT. J lost 5 bases, V lost 0 bases, and 18 bases had no gene match. For the CDR3, the DNA is TGTGCCAGCAGTGAAGCTGCCGAATGGACTAGCGGGAGGCCCCGAGGAGACGAGCAGTACTTC. Translating it yields CASSEAAEWTSGRPRGDEQYF.

This clonotype was counted ten times or more. The chain recombines TRBV18 with TRBJ2-1; D may be TRBD1 (7 bases). V lost 2 bases to trimming and J lost 8 bases, with 16 bases between them. The CDR3 has 15 residues. Germline lookup yields CDR1 KGHSH and CDR2 LQKENI. CDR3 coding DNA: TGTGCCAGCTCACCAATGATACAGGGGACTTATGAGCAGTTCTTC. This encodes CASSPMIQGTYEQFF.

This clonotype was seen many times. The chain links TRBV2 to TRBJ2-7, with a tentative D call TRBD2 (5 bases). Germline CDR1 SNHLY, CDR2 FYNNEI. V was cut by 3 bases and J by 0 bases, with 18 bases left in between. The CDR3 contains 17 residues. The CDR3 DNA sequence: TGTGCCAGCAGTGACTTGGACTTGACTCCTTCCTCCTACGAGCAGTACTTC. Translated: CASSDLDLTPSSYEQYF. The complete variable domain, with remaining parts taken from reference TRBV2 and TRBJ2-7, reads EPEVTQTPSHQVTQMGQEVILRCVPISNHLYFYWYRQILGQKVEFLVSFYNNEISEKSEIFDDQFSVERPDGSNFTLKIRSTKLEDSAMYFCASSDLDLTPSSYEQYFGPGTRLTVT.

This rearrangement joins TRBV7-9 to TRBJ2-5; D might be TRBD1 (6 bases). The CDR3 loop spans 17 amino acids. Germline V gene data show CDR1 as SEHNR and CDR2 as FQNEAQ (reference sequence). V was pared by 1 base and J by 2 bases, with 17 bases between. The CDR3 sequence is CASSLGAGARGQETQYF. The CDR3, as DNA: TGTGCCAGCAGCTTAGGGGCAGGGGCGCGAGGACAAGAGACCCAGTACTTC.

The genes are TRBV15 and TRBJ2-2; a possible D gene is TRBD2 (6 bases). The V gene lost 5 bases and the J gene lost 4 bases, with 14 bases spanning the gap. CDR1 is LNHNV and CDR2 is YYDKDF in the germline V gene (reference sequence). The CDR3 is 15 residues long. The CDR3 loop is CATSPRRESTGELFF. The CDR3 DNA is TGTGCCACCAGCCCTAGGAGGGAGTCCACCGGGGAGCTGTTTTTT.